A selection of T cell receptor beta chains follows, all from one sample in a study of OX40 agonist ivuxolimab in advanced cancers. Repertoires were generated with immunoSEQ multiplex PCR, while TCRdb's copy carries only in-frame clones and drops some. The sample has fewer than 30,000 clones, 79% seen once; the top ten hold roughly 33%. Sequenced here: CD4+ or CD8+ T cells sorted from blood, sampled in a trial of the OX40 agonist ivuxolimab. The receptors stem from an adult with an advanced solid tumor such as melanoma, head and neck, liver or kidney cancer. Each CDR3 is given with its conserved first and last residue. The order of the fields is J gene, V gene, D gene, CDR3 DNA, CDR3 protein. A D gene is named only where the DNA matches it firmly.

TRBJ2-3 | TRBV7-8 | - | TGTGCCAGCAGCTTAGAAGTGAGAAAAGATACGCAGTATTTT | CASSLEVRKDTQYF
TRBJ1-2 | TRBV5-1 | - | TGCGCCAGCAGCCCTGCCCTGGGACCGGCCTATGGCTACACCTTC | CASSPALGPAYGYTF
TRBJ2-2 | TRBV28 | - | TGTGCCAGCAGTTCTCCTTTGCAGGCCCCGACCGGAGAGCTGTTTTTT | CASSSPLQAPTGELFF
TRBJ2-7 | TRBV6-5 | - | TGTGCCAGCAGTTTCGGGAGCGGTTCCTACGAGCAGTACTTC | CASSFGSGSYEQYF
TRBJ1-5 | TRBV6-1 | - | TGTGCCAGCAGGAACAGGGAAGTTCGCAATCAGCCCCAGCATTTT | CASRNREVRNQPQHF
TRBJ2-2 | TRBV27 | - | TGTGCCAGCAGTCTGGACCCCACCGGGGAGCTGTTTTTT | CASSLDPTGELFF
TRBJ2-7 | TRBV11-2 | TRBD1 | TGTGCCAGCAGCTTAGAGGCAGGGGGCAACTACGAGCAGTACTTC | CASSLEAGGNYEQYF
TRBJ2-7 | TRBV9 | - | TGTGCCAGCAGCGTAGCGGTTGGGGCGACCCAGGCCTACGAGCAGTACTTC | CASSVAVGATQAYEQYF
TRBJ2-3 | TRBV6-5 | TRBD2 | TGTGCCAGCAGCCCGGGACTAGCGGGCTCAGATACGCAGTATTTT | CASSPGLAGSDTQYF
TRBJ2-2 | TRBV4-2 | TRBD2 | TGTGCCAGCAGCCATGTCGAACTGACTAGCGGCCTTATGGGCGGGGAGCTGTTTTTT | CASSHVELTSGLMGGELFF